This TCR beta chain emerged from a study of regulatory T cells in long-lasting Graves disease. A remark on this clonotype: Its antigen is as yet unknown.

Study-level points and caveats: Under persistent disease, TRBV28, TRBJ1-2 and TRBJ2-5 were used preferentially.

TCR beta libraries were built with iRepertoire HTBI primers and Arm-PCR of CDR3 regions. TCRdb analysed the multiplex PCR reads with MiXCR anew, one entry per CDR3 protein. The repertoire consists of under 500,000 distinct CDR3 sequences, with roughly 20% occurring once and the leading ten covering about 20%. The CDR3 runs 14 residues. CDR1 and CDR2 from the germline V gene are SGHTA and FQGNSA. V was trimmed by 6 bases and J by 3 bases, leaving 11 bases between them. As to time point: persistent/refractory GD, antithyroid drugs over 5 years with positive TRAb. PBMC RNA served as the TCR library source.

This clonotype was obtained from a female donor with Graves disease. The V call is TRBV7-2, the J call TRBJ2-2; D gene unclear. Here the sequenced sample was peripheral blood mononuclear cells (PBMCs), taken when the disease was refractory, from a patient treated with antithyroid drugs. In nucleotides, the CDR3 is TGTGCCAGCAGACCCACCGAGGACACCGGGGAGCTGTTTTTT. Protein: CASRPTEDTGELFF. Using reference TRBV7-2 and TRBJ2-2 for the parts outside the CDR3, the full variable domain is GAGVSQSPSNKVTEKGKDVELRCDPISGHTALYWYRQSLGQGLEFLIYFQGNSAPDKSGLPSDRFSAERTGGSVSTLTIQRTQQEDSAVYLCASRPTEDTGELFFGEGSRLTVL.